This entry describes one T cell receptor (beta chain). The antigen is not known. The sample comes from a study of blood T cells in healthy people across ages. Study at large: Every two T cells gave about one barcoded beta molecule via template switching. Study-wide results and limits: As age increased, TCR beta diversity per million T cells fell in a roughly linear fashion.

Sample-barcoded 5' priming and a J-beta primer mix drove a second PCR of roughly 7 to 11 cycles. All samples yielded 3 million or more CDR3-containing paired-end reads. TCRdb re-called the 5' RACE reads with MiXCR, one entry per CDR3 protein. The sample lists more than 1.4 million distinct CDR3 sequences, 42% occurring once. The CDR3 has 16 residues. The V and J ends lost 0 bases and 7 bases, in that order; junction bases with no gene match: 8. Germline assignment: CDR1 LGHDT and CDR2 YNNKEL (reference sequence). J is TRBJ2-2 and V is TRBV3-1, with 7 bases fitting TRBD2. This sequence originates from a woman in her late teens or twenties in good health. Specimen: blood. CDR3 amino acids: CASSQERGRGYGELFF. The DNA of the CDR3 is TGTGCCAGCAGCCAAGAACGCGGGAGAGGGTACGGGGAGCTGTTTTTT.